This T cell receptor (beta chain) originates from a study of Ad26.COV2.S vaccination and SARS-CoV-2 variants. The assay was immunoSEQ multiplex PCR, and TCRdb's table has in-frame clones only and misses some. There are about 98,000 clones in the sample; around three quarters occur only once, and approximately 15% lies in the top ten. Points on this clone: Antigen: not known.

Whole-study results and caveats: People who got the vaccine had more spike-specific TCR breadth than people who got placebo. Vaccinated and placebo-treated recipients had similar non-spike TCR breadth. Spike-specific CD8+ and CD4+ T cell responses reportedly showed substantial breadth after vaccination.

The CDR3 is made up of 14 amino acids. CDR1 and CDR2 from the germline V gene are SGHNT and YYREEE (reference sequence). V was shortened by 3 bases and J by 2 bases, with 12 bases between the two germline ends. The chain is built from TRBV5-4 and TRBJ2-7; tentative D call: TRBD1 (7 bases). Sequencing used peripheral blood, obtained after recovery from COVID-19. This receptor was identified in a human donor who had recovered from COVID-19. The chain's CDR3 is CASSSTGRTYEQYF. The CDR3 nucleotides read TGTGCCAGCAGCTCGACAGGGAGGACCTACGAGCAGTACTTC.